This T cell receptor beta chain was sequenced during a study of blood T cell repertoires in COVID-19. As for the study in general: The origin of the acute and convalescent COVID-19 samples was the United States, Italy and Spain. From T cells, B-cell-depleted T cells, or PBMCs came the material, which was cDNA or gDNA.

TCRdb's copy holds only in-frame clones and misses some; the assay was immunoSEQ multiplex PCR. Counted here are 150,000 to 200,000 clones, around 86% occurring once; the ten biggest clones make up 7.5% to 10%. Trimming at V came to 0 bases and at J to 3 bases, leaving 5 bases not matched to a gene. The length of the CDR3 is 17 residues. Germline V CDR1 and CDR2: LGHDT, YNNKEL (reference sequence). Sequenced material: peripheral blood. The sequence derives from a man between 50 and 59 years old with active or convalescent COVID-19. V gene TRBV3-1 (or the pseudogene TRBV3-2) combines with J gene TRBJ2-3; 11 bases map to TRBD2. CDR3 residues: CASSQEWASGRTDTQYF. The CDR3 DNA follows: TGTGCCAGCAGCCAAGAATGGGCTAGCGGGAGGACAGATACGCAGTATTTT.